The 17 T cell receptor beta chains below come from one sample, sequenced in a study of Ad26.COV2.S vaccination and SARS-CoV-2 variants. The sample's treatment: roughly 20 received Ad26.COV2.S at low or high dose, single or two shots; five or six received placebo; per-sample allocation not given. Collection of the samples took place on day 63 after the first injection of vaccine or placebo. Sequencing used immunoSEQ multiplex PCR; TCRdb keeps in-frame clones, though not all of them. The sample consists of 350,000 to 600,000 clones, 89% of them appearing once. This specimen consisted of peripheral blood, obtained in a trial of Ad26.COV2.S vaccine versus placebo. These receptors were collected from a person aged 18-65 years who received the Ad26.COV2.S COVID-19 vaccine or a placebo.

The chain has TRBV5-1 and TRBJ1-2; 7 bases agree with TRBD1. The CDR3 is 14 residues long. Losses at the gene ends were 0 bases for V and 2 bases for J; bases not matched to a gene: 1. CDR1 is SGHRS, CDR2 YFSETQ, per germline. CDR3 sequence reads: CASSLGGQNYGYTF. In nucleotides, the CDR3 is TGCGCCAGCAGCTTGGGGGGACAGAACTATGGCTACACCTTC. Supplemented by reference TRBV5-1 and TRBJ1-2, the full variable domain reads KAGVTQTPRYLIKTRGQQVTLSCSPISGHRSVSWYQQTPGQGLQFLFEYFSETQRNKGNFPGRFSGRQFSNSRSEMNVSTLELGDSALYLCASSLGGQNYGYTFGSGTRLTVV.

The chain carries TRBV19 and TRBJ1-1; unclear D gene. V was pared by 4 bases and J by 0 bases, with 15 bases between. Germline-derived CDR1 and CDR2 are LNHDA and SQIVND (reference sequence). CDR3 size: 16 residues. The DNA of the CDR3 is TGTGCCAGTAGTACCCCCCGCAAAGGGATGAACACTGAAGCTTTCTTT. This codes for CASSTPRKGMNTEAFF.

In this sample, this clone turned up once. The chain has TRBV29-1 and TRBJ2-1, with a tentative D call TRBD1 (5 bases). The germline V and J ends were trimmed by 8 bases and 7 bases, with 18 bases remaining between them. CDR1 and CDR2 from the germline V gene are SQVTM and ANQGSEA. The CDR3 loop spans 13 amino acids. This CDR3 is CSSKLGHENEQFF. The CDR3 nucleotides read TGCAGCTCCAAATTGGGGCATGAGAATGAGCAGTTCTTC.

V gene TRBV11-2 combines with J gene TRBJ1-2; 7 positions agree with TRBD1. V shed 5 bases, J shed 8 bases, and the junction held 11 bases outside the gene matches. The CDR3 extends over 14 amino acids. The germline V gene encodes CDR1 SGHAT and CDR2 FQNNGV. CDR3 region: CASSVQQGNWGYTF. The CDR3 DNA reads as TGTGCCAGCAGCGTTCAACAGGGGAATTGGGGCTACACCTTC.

The chain is built from TRBV18 and TRBJ1-6; 8 nucleotides match TRBD1. V was clipped by 1 base and J by 8 bases; unmatched bases: 10. The CDR3 covers 17 residues. CDR1 is KGHSH, CDR2 LQKENI, per germline. The CDR3 here is CASSPLLPGQGYSPLHF. CDR3 DNA sequence: TGTGCCAGCTCACCACTTCTCCCAGGACAGGGATATTCACCCCTCCACTTT.

J is TRBJ2-3 and V is TRBV10-1; 7 nucleotides line up with TRBD1. Per the germline V gene, CDR1 is WNHNN and CDR2 is SYGVQD (reference sequence). This CDR3 has 14 amino acids. V lost 4 bases, J lost 6 bases, and 7 bases stayed unmatched. Here the CDR3 DNA reads TGCGCCAGCAGTGCGGACAGGCGACTGGATACGCAGTATTTT. This translates into CASSADRRLDTQYF.

This clone was recorded only once. This chain links TRBV28 with TRBJ2-2; D may be TRBD1 or TRBD2 (5 bases each). V was pared by 3 bases and J by 2 bases, with 10 bases between. This CDR3 region has 15 residues. In germline, CDR1 is MDHEN, CDR2 SYDVKM. CDR3 coding DNA: TGTGCCAGCAGTTTTCAGGGACCTAACACCGGGGAGCTGTTTTTT. Translating gives CASSFQGPNTGELFF.

Here the CDR3 DNA reads TGTGCCATCACCAGGGGTAGCGGGTTAGAGGAGCAGTTCTTC. Its translation: CAITRGSGLEEQFF. The V call is TRBV10-3, the J call TRBJ2-1, with a tentative D call TRBD2 (7 bases). V lost 7 bases, J lost 10 bases, and 20 bases lay in between. This CDR3 region has 14 residues. CDR1 is ENHRY, CDR2 SYGVKD, per germline.

V and J are TRBV11-2 and TRBJ2-1, with D possibly TRBD2 on 5 matching bases. CDR3 length: 13 residues. Trimming took 0 bases from V and 6 from J, leaving 6 bases between them. The germline gives CDR1 SGHAT, CDR2 FQNNGV. DNA for the CDR3: TGTGCCAGCAGCTTAGATCGGGGCAATGAGCAGTTCTTC. It specifies CASSLDRGNEQFF.

The chain carries TRBV10-1 and TRBJ2-7; the match to TRBD1 covers 10 bases. The J segment lost 4 bases and the V segment lost 5 bases, leaving 2 bases of the junction unmatched. The CDR3 has 13 amino acids. Germline assignment: CDR1 WNHNN and CDR2 SYGVQD (reference sequence). The CDR3 DNA reads TGCGCCAGCAGTCGGGACAGGGGTTACGAGCAGTACTTC. Amino acid sequence: CASSRDRGYEQYF.

This sequence joins TRBV7-9 and TRBJ2-3, with D possibly being TRBD1 (5 bases). Germline-derived CDR1 and CDR2 are SEHNR and FQNEAQ (reference sequence). Trimming removed 6 bases from V and 6 bases from J, with 13 bases in between. The CDR3 consists of 13 residues. This CDR3 reads CASRDPKGDTQYF. In DNA, the CDR3 is TGTGCCAGCAGAGATCCAAAGGGGGATACGCAGTATTTT.

The chain couples TRBV28 to TRBJ2-7; possible D gene TRBD2, 6 bases. The V gene lost 6 bases and the J gene lost 5 bases, with 20 bases spanning the gap. The CDR3 length is 15 residues. Germline V gives CDR1 MDHEN, CDR2 SYDVKM. CDR3 DNA: TGTGCCAGCAGGGGGAGTTCGGCGGGAAGGAACGAGCAGTACTTC. It encodes CASRGSSAGRNEQYF.

The chain is built from TRBV2 and TRBJ2-6; D gene uncertain. V gave up 7 bases and J gave up 4 bases, with 11 bases separating them. Germline CDR1 reads SNHLY; CDR2 reads FYNNEI. The CDR3 spans 14 residues. The CDR3: CASTQGKGANVLTF. CDR3 sequence (DNA): TGTGCCAGCACCCAAGGTAAAGGGGCCAACGTCCTGACTTTC.

V is TRBV29-1 and J is TRBJ2-5; D remains unclear. The germline V gene encodes CDR1 SQVTM and CDR2 ANQGSEA. Between the trimmed V and J ends, which lost 6 bases and 2 bases, there was a span of 19 bases. This CDR3 has 15 residues. CDR3 sequence reads: CSVSFGWQFQETQYF. The DNA of the CDR3 is TGCAGCGTCTCGTTCGGTTGGCAGTTTCAAGAGACCCAGTACTTC.

This chain joins TRBV2 and TRBJ2-2; no clear D. The V end lost 5 bases, the J end lost 0 bases, and 7 bases lay between the germline ends. This CDR3 is built from 14 residues. Germline V lookup: CDR1 SNHLY, CDR2 FYNNEI. The CDR3 here is CASSWRSNTGELFF. In DNA, the CDR3 is TGTGCCAGCAGTTGGAGATCGAACACCGGGGAGCTGTTTTTT. Filled out from reference TRBV2 and TRBJ2-2, the complete variable domain reads EPEVTQTPSHQVTQMGQEVILRCVPISNHLYFYWYRQILGQKVEFLVSFYNNEISEKSEIFDDQFSVERPDGSNFTLKIRSTKLEDSAMYFCASSWRSNTGELFFGEGSRLTVL.

The count of this clone is one. V usage is TRBV7-9 and J usage is TRBJ2-5; 11 nucleotides match TRBD2. The CDR3 is 15 amino acids. J lost 4 bases, V lost 5 bases, and 6 bases had no gene match. CDR1 is SEHNR and CDR2 is FQNEAQ in the germline V gene (reference sequence). CDR3 loop: CASSPGLAVGETQYF. The CDR3 DNA reads as TGTGCCAGCAGCCCGGGACTAGCGGTAGGAGAGACCCAGTACTTC.

The J gene is TRBJ2-1, the V gene TRBV3-1 (or the pseudogene TRBV3-2), with TRBD2 matching over 10 bases. The CDR3 loop spans 18 amino acids. The germline gives CDR1 LGHDT, CDR2 YNNKEL (reference sequence). Germline trimming cut 1 base from V and 7 bases from J; bases unmatched to any gene: 13. The CDR3 loop reads CASSQVRGTSVFRNEQFF. Here the CDR3 DNA reads TGTGCCAGCAGCCAAGTACGCGGGACTAGCGTTTTTCGGAATGAGCAGTTCTTC.